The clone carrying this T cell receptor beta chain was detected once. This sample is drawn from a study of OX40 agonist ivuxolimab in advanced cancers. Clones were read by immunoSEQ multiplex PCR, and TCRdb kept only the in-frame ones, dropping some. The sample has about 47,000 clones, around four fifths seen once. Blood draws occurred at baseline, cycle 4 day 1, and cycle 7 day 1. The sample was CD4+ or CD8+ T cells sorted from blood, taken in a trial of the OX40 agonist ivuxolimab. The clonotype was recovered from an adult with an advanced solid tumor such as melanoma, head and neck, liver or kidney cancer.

The CDR3 reads CASSPGTGSNTEAFF. The CDR3 DNA sequence: TGTGCCAGCAGCCCTGGGACAGGATCGAACACTGAAGCTTTCTTT. The chain recombines TRBV11-1 with TRBJ1-1; 8 positions agree with TRBD1. Germline lookup yields CDR1 SGHAT and CDR2 FQDESV (reference sequence). The CDR3 is 15 residues long. V was clipped by 5 bases and J by 1 base; unmatched bases: 6.